The TCR beta chain under discussion was sequenced for a study of blood T cells in healthy people across ages. A second about 6 to 11 cycle PCR used barcoded and J-beta primers. Using its own MiXCR run on the 5' RACE reads, TCRdb lists one record per CDR3 protein. The table has 790,000 or so distinct CDR3 sequences, around three fifths seen once. Remarks on this clonotype: Its antigen is unknown.

V was shortened by 5 bases and J by 6 bases, with 17 bases between the two germline ends. CDR1 and CDR2 from the germline V gene are LGHDT and YNNKEL (reference sequence). This CDR3 contains 15 residues. Study-wide results and caveats: PBMCs went unsorted, and a conclusive naive versus antigen-experienced comparison was therefore prevented.

The rearrangement joins TRBV3-1 to TRBJ2-1, with D possibly being TRBD1 (5 bases). This clonotype was obtained from a man between 40 and 49 years old in good health. Sequencing input: blood. For the CDR3, the DNA is TGTGCCAGCAGCGCAACCAGGGCCAGGGCCAATGAGCAGTTCTTC. Translated, it gives CASSATRARANEQFF.